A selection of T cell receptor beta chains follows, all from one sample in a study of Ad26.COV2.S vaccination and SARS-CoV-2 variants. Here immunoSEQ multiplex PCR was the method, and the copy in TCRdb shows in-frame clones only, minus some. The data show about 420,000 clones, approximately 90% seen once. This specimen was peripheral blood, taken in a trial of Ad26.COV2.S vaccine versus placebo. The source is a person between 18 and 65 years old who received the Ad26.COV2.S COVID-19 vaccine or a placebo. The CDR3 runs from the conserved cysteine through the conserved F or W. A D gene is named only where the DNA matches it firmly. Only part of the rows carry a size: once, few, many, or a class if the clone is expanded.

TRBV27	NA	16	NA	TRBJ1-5	CASSPYIGEGDQPQHF	TGTGCCAGCAGTCCCTATATAGGGGAGGGGGATCAGCCCCAGCATTTT
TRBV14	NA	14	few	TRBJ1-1	CASSLIRSGTEAFF	TGTGCCAGCAGCCTTATAAGATCAGGCACTGAAGCTTTCTTT
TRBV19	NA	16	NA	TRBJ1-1	CASKHIVKGGSGEAFF	TGTGCCAGTAAACACATAGTAAAGGGGGGATCGGGAGAAGCTTTCTTT
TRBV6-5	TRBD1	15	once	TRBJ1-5	CASSLRQGRNQPQHF	TGTGCCAGCAGTCTCCGACAGGGAAGAAATCAGCCCCAGCATTTT
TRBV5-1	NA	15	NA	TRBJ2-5	CASSFSGGRIETQYF	TGCGCCAGCAGCTTTTCGGGTGGGCGGATCGAGACCCAGTACTTC
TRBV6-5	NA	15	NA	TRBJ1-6	CASSIVAAANSPLHF	TGTGCCAGCAGCATAGTGGCGGCAGCAAATTCACCCCTCCACTTT
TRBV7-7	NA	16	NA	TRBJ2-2	CASSPLTGTNTGELFF	TGTGCTAGCAGCCCGCTGACAGGAACGAACACCGGGGAGCTGTTTTTT
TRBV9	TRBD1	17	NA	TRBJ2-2	CASSGRTGTGITGELFF	TGTGCCAGCAGCGGTAGGACCGGGACAGGGATCACCGGGGAGCTGTTTTTT
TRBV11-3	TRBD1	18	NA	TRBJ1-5	CASSSPRATGDSNQPQHF	TGTGCCAGCAGCTCTCCTCGCGCGACAGGGGATAGCAATCAGCCCCAGCATTTT
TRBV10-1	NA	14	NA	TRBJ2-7	CASSACPGKYEQYF	TGCGCCAGCAGTGCTTGTCCAGGGAAGTACGAGCAGTACTTC